This record concerns one T cell receptor beta chain sequence. A much larger clone is a single base away; this may be a read error. Germline CDR1 SGHAT, CDR2 FQDESV (reference sequence). Trimming pared 4 bases from V and 7 bases from J, leaving 11 bases between. The CDR3 is made up of 12 amino acids. This entry belongs to a study of T cells in Graves' hyperthyroidism and ophthalmopathy. TCR beta CDR3 regions were amplified from RNA transcripts. The TCR CDR3 was amplified in a first-round RT-PCR using the HTBI primer set. One entry per CDR3 protein, called by TCRdb with MiXCR from the multiplex PCR reads. The sample lists some 600,000 distinct CDR3 sequences, roughly 13% occurring once.

V gene TRBV11-1 combines with J gene TRBJ2-7; a weak D match, TRBD1 (6 bases). This receptor was taken from a woman aged 30 to 39 with Graves' hyperthyroidism that later progressed to Graves' ophthalmopathy. What was sequenced was blood. In DNA form, the CDR3 reads TGTGCCAGCAGCTCCTCGACAGGTGAGCAGTACTTC. This codes for CASSSSTGEQYF. Using reference TRBV11-1 and TRBJ2-7 for the parts outside the CDR3, the full variable domain is EAEVAQSPRYKITEKSQAVAFWCDPISGHATLYWYRQILGQGPELLVQFQDESVVDDSQLPKDRFSAERLKGVDSTLKIQPAELGDSAMYLCASSSSTGEQYFGPGTRLTVT.